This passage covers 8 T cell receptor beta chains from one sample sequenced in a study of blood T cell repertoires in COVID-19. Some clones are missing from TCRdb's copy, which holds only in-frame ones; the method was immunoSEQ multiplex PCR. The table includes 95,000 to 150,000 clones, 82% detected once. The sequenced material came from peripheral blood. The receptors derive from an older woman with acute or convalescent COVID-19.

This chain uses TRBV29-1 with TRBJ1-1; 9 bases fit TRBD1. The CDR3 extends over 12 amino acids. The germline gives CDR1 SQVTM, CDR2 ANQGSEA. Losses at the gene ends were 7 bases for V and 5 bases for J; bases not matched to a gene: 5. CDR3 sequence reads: CSAGQGRTEAFF. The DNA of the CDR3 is TGCAGCGCCGGACAGGGGCGGACTGAAGCTTTCTTT.

The CDR3 protein is CASSLVEQGSGNTIYF. The CDR3 DNA reads TGCGCCAGCAGCTTGGTGGAGCAGGGATCTGGAAACACCATATATTTT. This chain links TRBV5-1 with TRBJ1-3; D may be TRBD1 (5 bases). With 0 bases removed from V and 1 base from J, the gap between germline ends came to 11 bases. CDR3 size: 16 residues. Germline-derived CDR1 and CDR2 are SGHRS and YFSETQ.

The CDR3 region has the DNA TGCGCCAGCAGCCAAGATAGGATAGGGGCTAACTATGGCTACACCTTC. Translation gives CASSQDRIGANYGYTF. The gene calls are TRBV4-3 and TRBJ1-2; TRBD1 is a possible D gene (5 bases). The ends were cut back, 0 bases at V and 0 bases at J, with 11 bases in the middle. Germline values: CDR1 LGHNA, CDR2 YSLEER. CDR3 length equals 16 residues.

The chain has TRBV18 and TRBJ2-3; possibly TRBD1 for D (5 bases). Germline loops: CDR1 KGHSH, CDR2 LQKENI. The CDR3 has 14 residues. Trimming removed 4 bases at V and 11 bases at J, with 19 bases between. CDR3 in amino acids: CASSLSSETEVQYF. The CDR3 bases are TGTGCCAGCTCACTGAGTTCAGAGACAGAGGTGCAGTATTTT.

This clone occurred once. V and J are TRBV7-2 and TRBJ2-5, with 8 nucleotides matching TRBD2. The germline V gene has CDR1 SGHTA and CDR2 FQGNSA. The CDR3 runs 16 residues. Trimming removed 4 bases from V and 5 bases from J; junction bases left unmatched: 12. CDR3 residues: CASSSQARPGGETQYF. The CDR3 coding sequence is TGTGCCAGCAGCTCGCAAGCCCGTCCGGGGGGGGAGACCCAGTACTTC.

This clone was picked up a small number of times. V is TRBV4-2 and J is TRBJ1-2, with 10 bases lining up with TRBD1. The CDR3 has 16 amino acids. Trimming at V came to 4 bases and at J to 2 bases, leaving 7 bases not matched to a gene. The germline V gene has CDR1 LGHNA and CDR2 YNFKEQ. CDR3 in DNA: TGTGCCAGCAGCCTTGCTGTGGGACAGGGGAACTATGGCTACACCTTC. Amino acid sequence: CASSLAVGQGNYGYTF.

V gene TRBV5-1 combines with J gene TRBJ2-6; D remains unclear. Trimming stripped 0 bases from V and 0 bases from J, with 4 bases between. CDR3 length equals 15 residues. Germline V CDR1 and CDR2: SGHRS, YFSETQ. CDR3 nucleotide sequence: TGCGCCAGCAGCTTGGACGGCTCTGGGGCCAACGTCCTGACTTTC. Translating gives CASSLDGSGANVLTF.

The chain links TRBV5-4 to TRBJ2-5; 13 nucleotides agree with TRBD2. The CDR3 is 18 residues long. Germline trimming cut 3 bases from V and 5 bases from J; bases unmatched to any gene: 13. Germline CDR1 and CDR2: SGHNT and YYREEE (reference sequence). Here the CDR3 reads CASSSHPGLAGSGETQYF. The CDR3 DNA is TGTGCCAGCAGCTCACACCCGGGACTAGCGGGGAGCGGGGAGACCCAGTACTTC.